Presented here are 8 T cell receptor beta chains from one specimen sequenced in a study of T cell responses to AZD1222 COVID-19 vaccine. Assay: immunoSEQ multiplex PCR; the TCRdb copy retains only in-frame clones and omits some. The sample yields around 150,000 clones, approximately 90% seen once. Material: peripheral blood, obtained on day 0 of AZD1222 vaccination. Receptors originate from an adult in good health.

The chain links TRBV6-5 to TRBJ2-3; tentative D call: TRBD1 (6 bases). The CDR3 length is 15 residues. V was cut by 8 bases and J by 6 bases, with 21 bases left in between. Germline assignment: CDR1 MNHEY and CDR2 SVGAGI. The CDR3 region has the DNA TGTGCCAGCCTCCGGACAGTCGGAAGACCGGATACGCAGTATTTT. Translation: CASLRTVGRPDTQYF.

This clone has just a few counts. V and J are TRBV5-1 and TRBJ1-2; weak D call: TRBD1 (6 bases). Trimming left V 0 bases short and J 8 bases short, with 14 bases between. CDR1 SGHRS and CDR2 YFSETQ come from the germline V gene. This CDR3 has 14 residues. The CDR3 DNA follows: TGCGCCAGCAGCTTGGCACAGGGAGTGGGCGGCTACACCTTC. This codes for CASSLAQGVGGYTF.

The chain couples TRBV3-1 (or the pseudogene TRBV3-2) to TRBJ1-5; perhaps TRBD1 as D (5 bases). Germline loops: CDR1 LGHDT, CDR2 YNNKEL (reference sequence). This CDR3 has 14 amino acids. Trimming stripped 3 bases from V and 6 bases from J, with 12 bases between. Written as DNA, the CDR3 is TGTGCCAGCAGCCAGGGGGGGAGCGGTCAGCCCCAGCATTTT. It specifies CASSQGGSGQPQHF.

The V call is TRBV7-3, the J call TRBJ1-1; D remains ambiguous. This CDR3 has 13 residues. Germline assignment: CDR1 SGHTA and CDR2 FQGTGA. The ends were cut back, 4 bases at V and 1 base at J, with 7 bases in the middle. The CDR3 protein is CASSSDWNTEAFF. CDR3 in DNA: TGTGCCAGCAGCTCCGACTGGAACACTGAAGCTTTCTTT.

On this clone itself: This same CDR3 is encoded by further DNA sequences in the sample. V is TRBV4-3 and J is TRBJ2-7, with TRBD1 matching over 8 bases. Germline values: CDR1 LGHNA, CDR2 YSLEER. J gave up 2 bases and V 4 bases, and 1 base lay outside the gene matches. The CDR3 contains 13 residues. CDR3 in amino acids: CASSPGQAYEQYF. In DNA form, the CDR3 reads TGCGCCAGCAGCCCGGGACAGGCCTACGAGCAGTACTTC.

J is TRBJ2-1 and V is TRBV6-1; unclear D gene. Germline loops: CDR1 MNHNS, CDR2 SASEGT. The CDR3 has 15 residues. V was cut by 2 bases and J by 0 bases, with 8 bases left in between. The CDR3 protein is CASSEFFPSYNEQFF. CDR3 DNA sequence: TGTGCCAGCAGTGAATTCTTCCCCTCCTACAATGAGCAGTTCTTC.

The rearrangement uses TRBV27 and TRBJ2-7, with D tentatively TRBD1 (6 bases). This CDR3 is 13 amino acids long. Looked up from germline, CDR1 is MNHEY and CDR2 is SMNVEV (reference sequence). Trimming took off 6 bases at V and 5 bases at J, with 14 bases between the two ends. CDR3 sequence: CASSPTGSHEQYF. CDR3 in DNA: TGTGCCAGCAGCCCAACAGGGTCGCACGAGCAGTACTTC.

Written as DNA, the CDR3 is TGTGCCAGCAGTCCGATCGACCTGCAGAATGAGCAGTTCTTC. Amino acid sequence: CASSPIDLQNEQFF. V usage is TRBV6-5 and J usage is TRBJ2-1; D ambiguous. CDR1 and CDR2 from the germline V gene are MNHEY and SVGAGI. The V gene lost 5 bases and the J gene lost 7 bases, with 15 bases spanning the gap. This CDR3 spans 14 amino acids.